The 10 T cell receptor beta chains below come from one sample, sequenced in a study of blood T cell repertoires in COVID-19 (dated by TCRdb to 2019 to 2021). Library prep was done by the immunoSEQ multiplex PCR assay. Not all clones reach the TCRdb copy of this immuneACCESS table, which keeps in-frame sequences only. Checked studies attribute under half of the gap to unresolved V genes and leave the rest unexplained. This sample holds tens of thousands of clones; about 89% were observed only once. The ten largest clones represent about 12% of the sample. The specimen sequenced was peripheral blood. Source of these receptors: a man between 65 and 85 years old with active COVID-19.

The chain uses TRBV14 and TRBJ2-2; tentative D call: TRBD2 (5 bases). CDR3 length: 14 amino acids. The germline gives CDR1 SGHDN, CDR2 FVKESK. V was shortened by 1 base and J by 4 bases, with 7 bases between the two germline ends. The CDR3 DNA reads TGTGCCAGCAGCCAAGCGGGATCCACCGGGGAGCTGTTTTTT. Translated: CASSQAGSTGELFF.

The V call is TRBV4-3, the J call TRBJ1-5; TRBD1 matches at 8 bases. V shed 2 bases and J 4 bases; nucleotides not matched to a gene: 4. This CDR3 region has 15 residues. The germline gives CDR1 LGHNA, CDR2 YSLEER. CDR3 sequence reads: CASSQQTGANQPQHF. In DNA form, the CDR3 reads TGCGCCAGCAGCCAACAGACAGGGGCAAATCAGCCCCAGCATTTT.

This chain links TRBV9 with TRBJ2-1; D gene uncertain. V lost 0 bases, J lost 6 bases, and 7 bases lay in between. CDR1 and CDR2 from the germline V gene are SGDLS and YYNGEE. The CDR3 totals 13 residues. The CDR3 coding sequence is TGTGCCAGCAGCGTAGTGACTGCCAATGAGCAGTTCTTC. This encodes CASSVVTANEQFF.

Relative to its sample, this clone is large. V is TRBV27 and J is TRBJ2-7, with 8 bases aligning to TRBD2. CDR1 and CDR2 from the germline V gene are MNHEY and SMNVEV (reference sequence). The length of the CDR3 is 13 residues. The ends lost 5 bases at V and 6 bases at J; junction bases unmatched: 6. The CDR3 reads CASSPTSAGEQYF. CDR3 DNA: TGTGCCAGCAGTCCGACTAGCGCAGGCGAGCAGTACTTC.

CDR3 in amino acids: CASIPPEYYRECPNEKLFF. The CDR3 bases are TGTGCCAGTATTCCCCCGGAGTATTACAGGGAATGCCCTAATGAAAAACTGTTTTTT. V and J are TRBV27 and TRBJ1-4, with a possible D match to TRBD1 (6 bases). This CDR3 has 19 amino acids. Germline CDR1 is MNHEY and CDR2 is SMNVEV (reference sequence). The V gene lost 9 bases and the J gene lost 3 bases, with 29 bases spanning the gap.

This chain joins TRBV9 and TRBJ1-6; D is uncertain. V was trimmed by 1 base and J by 8 bases, leaving 13 bases between them. The CDR3 covers 15 residues. Germline CDR1 reads SGDLS; CDR2 reads YYNGEE. The chain's CDR3 is CASSVTPSQDSPLHF. CDR3 DNA: TGTGCCAGCAGCGTAACCCCAAGCCAGGATTCACCCCTCCACTTT.

The chain couples TRBV7-8 to TRBJ2-7; D is possibly TRBD1 (6 bases). The CDR3 is 14 amino acids. Per the germline V gene, CDR1 is SGHVS and CDR2 is FQNEAQ. The germline V and J ends were trimmed by 6 bases and 4 bases, with 16 bases remaining between them. The CDR3 sequence is CASSNSGGAYEQYF. The CDR3 DNA is TGTGCCAGCAGTAACAGTGGGGGCGCGTACGAGCAGTACTTC.

V and J are TRBV5-1 and TRBJ2-1; D not certain. Germline V gene data show CDR1 as SGHRS and CDR2 as YFSETQ. V lost 0 bases to trimming and J lost 7 bases, with 11 bases between them. The CDR3 is made up of 14 amino acids. In DNA form, the CDR3 reads TGCGCCAGCAGCTTGGACAACAGCTTAAATGAGCAGTTCTTC. This encodes CASSLDNSLNEQFF. The full variable domain, rest sourced from reference TRBV5-1 and TRBJ2-1, is KAGVTQTPRYLIKTRGQQVTLSCSPISGHRSVSWYQQTPGQGLQFLFEYFSETQRNKGNFPGRFSGRQFSNSRSEMNVSTLELGDSALYLCASSLDNSLNEQFFGPGTRLTVL.

V and J are TRBV4-1 and TRBJ2-7, with unresolved D. The CDR3 covers 15 residues. V was pared by 0 bases and J by 2 bases, with 11 bases between. Per the germline V gene, CDR1 is MGHRA and CDR2 is YSYEKL. Here the CDR3 DNA reads TGCGCCAGCAGCCAAGAGGCCGCACTAACCTACGAGCAGTACTTC. Amino acid sequence: CASSQEAALTYEQYF.

This clone was seen a few times. The chain uses TRBV7-9 and TRBJ2-5, with TRBD1 as a possible D gene (6 bases). V was trimmed by 6 bases and J by 5 bases, leaving 19 bases between them. This CDR3 contains 15 residues. The V gene's germline CDR1 is SEHNR and CDR2 FQNEAQ (reference sequence). CDR3 loop: CASSFPQGSLETQYF. The CDR3 region has the DNA TGTGCCAGCAGTTTCCCTCAGGGGTCGTTGGAGACCCAGTACTTC.